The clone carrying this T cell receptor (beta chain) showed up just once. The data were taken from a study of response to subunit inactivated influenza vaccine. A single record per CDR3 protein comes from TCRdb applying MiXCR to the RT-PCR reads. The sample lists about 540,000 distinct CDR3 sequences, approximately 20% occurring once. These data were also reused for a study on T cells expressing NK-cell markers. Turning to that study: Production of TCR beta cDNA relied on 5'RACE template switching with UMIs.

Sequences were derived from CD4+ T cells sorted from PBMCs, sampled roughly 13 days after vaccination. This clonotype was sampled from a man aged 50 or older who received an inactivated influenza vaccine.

For the CDR3, the DNA is TGTGCCAGCAGTCCAGGGACAGGGGTGGCCTACGAGCAGTACTTC. This gives the protein CASSPGTGVAYEQYF. The chain combines TRBV27 with TRBJ2-7; 10 bases fit TRBD1. The trim removed 5 bases at V and 2 bases at J, leaving 6 bases unmatched. This CDR3 has 15 amino acids. Germline loops: CDR1 MNHEY, CDR2 SMNVEV (reference sequence).